This entry concerns a single TCR beta chain. A J-beta primer mix and a sample-barcoded 5' primer were used in a second PCR of about 7 to 12 cycles. One entry per CDR3 protein results from TCRdb running MiXCR on the 5' RACE reads. Of about 800,000 distinct CDR3 sequences listed, roughly 25% are singletons. The data were obtained in a study of blood T cells in healthy people across ages. V was clipped by 5 bases and J by 11 bases, with 15 bases between them. Germline CDR1 reads MNHEY; CDR2 reads SMNVEV (reference sequence). The CDR3 length is 12 residues. The sample also formed part of further work on T cells of mothers and their children. That work contributes: Donors were a few healthy Caucasian mothers and their six children. For each mother, over 8 million TCR beta CDR3 reads were obtained, and for each child, about 3 million. Compared with unrelated pairs, related mother-child pairs had slightly higher, non-significant overlap.

This chain connects TRBV27 to TRBJ2-5, with D perhaps matching TRBD1 (5 bases). The sequencing input was blood. The TCR was taken from a boy under 18 in good health. The CDR3, as DNA: TGTGCCAGCAGTAGTCAGGGCGTGGAGCAGTACTTC. It encodes CASSSQGVEQYF.